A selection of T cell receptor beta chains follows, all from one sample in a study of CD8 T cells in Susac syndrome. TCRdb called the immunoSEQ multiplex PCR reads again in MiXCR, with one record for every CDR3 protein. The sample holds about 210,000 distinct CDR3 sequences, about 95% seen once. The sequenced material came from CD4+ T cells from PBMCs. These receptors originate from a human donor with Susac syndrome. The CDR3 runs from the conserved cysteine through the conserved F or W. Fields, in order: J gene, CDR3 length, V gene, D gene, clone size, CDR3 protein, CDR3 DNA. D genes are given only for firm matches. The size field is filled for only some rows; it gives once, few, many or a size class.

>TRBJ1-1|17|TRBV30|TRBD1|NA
CAWSALKGAEEGPEAFF
TGTGCCTGGAGTGCGTTGAAGGGGGCGGAGGAAGGGCCTGAAGCTTTCTTT
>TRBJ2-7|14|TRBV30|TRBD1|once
CAWSRGLGSYEQYF
TGTGCCTGGAGCAGGGGGCTAGGCTCCTACGAGCAGTACTTC
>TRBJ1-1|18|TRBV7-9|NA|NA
CASSLATSGHRRNTEAFF
TGTGCCAGCAGCTTAGCTACCTCAGGCCACCGGAGGAACACTGAAGCTTTCTTT
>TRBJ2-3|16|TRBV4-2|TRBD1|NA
CASSQGSRTGTDTQYF
TGTGCCAGCAGCCAAGGTTCCAGGACAGGGACAGATACGCAGTATTTT
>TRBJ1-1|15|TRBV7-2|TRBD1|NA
CASSRADRGKTEAFF
TGTGCCAGCAGCCGAGCCGACAGGGGGAAGACTGAAGCTTTCTTT
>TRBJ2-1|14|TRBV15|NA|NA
CATSRGEVYNEQFF
TGTGCCACCAGCAGAGGTGAAGTCTACAATGAGCAGTTCTTC
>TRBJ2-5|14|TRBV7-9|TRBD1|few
CASSVGQGSETQYF
TGTGCCAGCAGCGTCGGACAGGGATCAGAGACCCAGTACTTC
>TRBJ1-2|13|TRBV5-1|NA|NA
CASSSGGKEGYTF
TGCGCCAGCAGCTCGGGGGGGAAGGAAGGCTACACCTTC
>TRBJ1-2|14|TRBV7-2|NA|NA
CASSLEWGLSGYTF
TGTGCCAGCAGCTTAGAATGGGGGCTAAGTGGCTACACCTTC
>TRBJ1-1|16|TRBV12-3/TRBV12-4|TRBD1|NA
CASSPRQGARNTEAFF
TGTGCCAGCAGCCCTCGACAGGGCGCCAGGAACACTGAAGCTTTCTTT
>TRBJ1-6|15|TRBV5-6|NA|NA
CASSLGNSYNSPLHF
TGTGCCAGCAGCTTGGGCAACTCCTATAATTCACCCCTCCACTTT
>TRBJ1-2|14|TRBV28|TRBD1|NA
CASSSPGQGSGYTF
TGTGCCAGCAGTTCTCCGGGACAGGGTAGTGGCTACACCTTC
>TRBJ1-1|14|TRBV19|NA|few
CASSLQGRGTEAFF
TGTGCCAGTAGTCTGCAGGGGAGAGGCACTGAAGCTTTCTTT
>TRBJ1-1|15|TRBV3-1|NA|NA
CASSPEPQKNTEAFF
TGTGCCAGCAGCCCGGAACCTCAGAAGAACACTGAAGCTTTCTTT
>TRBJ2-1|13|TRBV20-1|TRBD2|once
CSAIRGGNNEQFF
TGCAGTGCGATTCGGGGGGGAAACAATGAGCAGTTCTTC
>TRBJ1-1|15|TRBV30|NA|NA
CAWSVRQGENTEAFF
TGTGCCTGGAGTGTACGCCAGGGAGAGAACACTGAAGCTTTCTTT
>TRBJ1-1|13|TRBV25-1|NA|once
CASRTRGDTEAFF
TGTGCCAGCCGCACTAGGGGTGACACTGAAGCTTTCTTT
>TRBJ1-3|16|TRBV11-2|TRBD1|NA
CASSAGQGASGNTIYF
TGTGCCAGCAGCGCGGGACAGGGAGCCTCTGGAAACACCATATATTTT
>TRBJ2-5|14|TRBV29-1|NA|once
CSVGAQITAETQYF
TGCAGCGTTGGGGCCCAGATAACGGCTGAGACCCAGTACTTC
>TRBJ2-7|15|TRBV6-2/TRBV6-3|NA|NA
CASSYSPTTGHEQYF
TGTGCCAGCAGTTACTCACCAACCACAGGTCACGAGCAGTACTTC
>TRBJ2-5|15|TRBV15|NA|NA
CATQRWGSPQETQYF
TGTGCCACCCAAAGGTGGGGGAGTCCCCAAGAGACCCAGTACTTC
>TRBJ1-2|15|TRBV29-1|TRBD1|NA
CSVEEGTGGSYGYTF
TGCAGCGTTGAAGAGGGGACAGGGGGCTCCTATGGCTACACCTTC
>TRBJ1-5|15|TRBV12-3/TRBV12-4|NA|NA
CASSLGGADNQPQHF
TGTGCCAGCAGCCTAGGGGGGGCTGACAATCAGCCCCAGCATTTT
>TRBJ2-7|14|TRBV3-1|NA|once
CASSQVAGSYEQYF
TGTGCCAGCAGCCAAGTGGCAGGGTCCTACGAGCAGTACTTC
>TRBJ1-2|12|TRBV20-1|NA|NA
CSASGRSYGYTF
TGCAGTGCTAGTGGCAGGAGCTATGGCTACACCTTC
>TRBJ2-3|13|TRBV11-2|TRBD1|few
CASRDRATDTQYF
TGTGCCAGCAGAGACAGGGCCACAGATACGCAGTATTTT
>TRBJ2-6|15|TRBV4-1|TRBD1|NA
CASSEQGVGANVLTF
TGCGCCAGCAGCGAGCAGGGGGTCGGGGCCAACGTCCTGACTTTC
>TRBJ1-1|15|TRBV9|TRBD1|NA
CASSVGQGGNTEAFF
TGTGCCAGCAGCGTTGGACAGGGAGGGAACACTGAAGCTTTCTTT
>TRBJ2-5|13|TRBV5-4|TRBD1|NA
CASSLGQGETQYF
TGTGCCAGCAGCTTGGGACAGGGAGAGACCCAGTACTTC
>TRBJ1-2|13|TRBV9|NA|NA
CASSPVGDRGYTF
TGTGCCAGCAGCCCGGTAGGAGATCGTGGCTACACCTTC
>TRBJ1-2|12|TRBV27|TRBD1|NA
CASSFIGGGYTF
TGTGCCAGCAGTTTTATAGGGGGCGGCTACACCTTC
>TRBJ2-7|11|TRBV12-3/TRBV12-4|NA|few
CASSRLYEQYF
TGTGCCAGCAGTCGCCTTTACGAGCAGTACTTC
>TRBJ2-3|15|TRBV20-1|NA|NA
CSARGSRGVADTQYF
TGCAGTGCTAGGGGGTCCCGCGGTGTAGCAGATACGCAGTATTTT
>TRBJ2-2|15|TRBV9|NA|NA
CASSVAVAGTGELFF
TGTGCCAGCAGCGTAGCCGTCGCGGGGACCGGGGAGCTGTTTTTT
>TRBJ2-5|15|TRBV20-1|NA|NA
CSARDSRQPGETQYF
TGCAGTGCTAGAGACTCCCGCCAGCCGGGTGAGACCCAGTACTTC
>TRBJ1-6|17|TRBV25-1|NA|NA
CASSGLEAGADNSPLHF
TGTGCCAGCAGTGGACTTGAAGCAGGGGCAGATAATTCACCCCTCCACTTT
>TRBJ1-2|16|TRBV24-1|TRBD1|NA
CATSDSRTGGFYGYTF
TGTGCCACCAGTGATTCCCGGACAGGGGGCTTCTATGGCTACACCTTC
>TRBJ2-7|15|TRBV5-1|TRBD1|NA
CASSSSQGAQHEQYF
TGCGCCAGCAGCTCCTCCCAGGGGGCGCAACACGAGCAGTACTTC